The sequence of this TCR beta chain was determined in a study of blood T cell repertoires in COVID-19. Study-wide context: The United States, Italy and Spain were the sources of the acute and convalescent COVID-19 samples.

In the original analysis: Amplifying reference gene primers gave estimates of nucleated cell counts. Generated by immunoSEQ multiplex PCR, the TCRdb table keeps only in-frame clones and is missing some. V and J calls and clone size are those listed in that table; D and trimming were worked out from the DNA. The sample includes a few hundred thousand clones, just under 90% of them seen just once. The J segment lost 5 bases and the V segment lost 1 base, leaving 7 bases of the junction unmatched. The CDR3 totals 15 residues. Germline V CDR1 and CDR2: LGHDT, YNNKEL (reference sequence). This clone has more than one count but fewer than ten. Which cohort a participant joined came from the clinical history participants gave. Those designated as exposed participants met a COVID-19 case within 2 weeks before study entry.

The material sequenced was PBMCs or T cells enriched from blood (not recorded which). The chain combines TRBV3-1 (or the pseudogene TRBV3-2) with TRBJ2-7, with 8 bases aligning to TRBD1. This clonotype originated in a woman aged 45-60 years who had been exposed to COVID-19. The CDR3 DNA is TGTGCCAGCAGCCAAGTCGACCAGGGGGCGAACGAGCAGTACTTC. Protein: CASSQVDQGANEQYF.